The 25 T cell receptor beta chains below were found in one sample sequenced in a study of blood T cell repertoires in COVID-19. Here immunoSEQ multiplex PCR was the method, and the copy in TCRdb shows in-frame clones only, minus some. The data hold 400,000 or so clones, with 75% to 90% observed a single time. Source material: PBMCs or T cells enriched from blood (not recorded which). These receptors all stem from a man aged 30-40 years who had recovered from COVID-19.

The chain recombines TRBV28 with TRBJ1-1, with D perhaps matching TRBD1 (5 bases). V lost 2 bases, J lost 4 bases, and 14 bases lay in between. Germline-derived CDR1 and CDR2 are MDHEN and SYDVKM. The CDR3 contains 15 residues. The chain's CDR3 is CASSLGRPQGTEAFF. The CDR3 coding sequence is TGTGCCAGCAGTTTAGGGCGCCCCCAGGGCACTGAAGCTTTCTTT.

CDR3 coding DNA: TGTGCCTGGAGTGTACGGTTGGGGACAGTTAATTCACCCCTCCACTTT. Translation gives CAWSVRLGTVNSPLHF. The gene calls are TRBV30 and TRBJ1-6, with 7 positions matching TRBD1. The CDR3 totals 16 residues. V trimming: 0 bases; J trimming: 6 bases; junction bases outside the gene matches: 8. Germline-derived CDR1 and CDR2 are GTSNPN and SVGIG (reference sequence).

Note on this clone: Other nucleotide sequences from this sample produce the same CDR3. CDR3 sequence reads: CASSLSSGSYEQYF. In nucleotides, the CDR3 is TGTGCCAGCAGCTTATCTAGCGGCTCCTACGAGCAGTACTTC. The chain combines TRBV7-9 with TRBJ2-7; 7 bases align to TRBD2. The CDR3 totals 14 residues. Looked up from germline, CDR1 is SEHNR and CDR2 is FQNEAQ (reference sequence). V was pared by 2 bases and J by 0 bases, with 1 base of the junction left unmatched.

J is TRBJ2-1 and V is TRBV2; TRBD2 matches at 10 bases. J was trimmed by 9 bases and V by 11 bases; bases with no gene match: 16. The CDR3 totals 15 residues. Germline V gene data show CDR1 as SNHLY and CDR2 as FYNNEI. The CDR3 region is CAGSRGIAGGIEQFF. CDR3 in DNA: TGTGCCGGCTCAAGGGGGATAGCGGGAGGAATTGAGCAGTTCTTC.

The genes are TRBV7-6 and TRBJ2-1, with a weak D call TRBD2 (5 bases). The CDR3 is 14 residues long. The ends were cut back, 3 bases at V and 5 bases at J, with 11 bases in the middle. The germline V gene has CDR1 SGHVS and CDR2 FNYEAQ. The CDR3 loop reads CASSFPGINNEQFF. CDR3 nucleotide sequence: TGTGCCAGCAGCTTCCCCGGGATCAACAATGAGCAGTTCTTC. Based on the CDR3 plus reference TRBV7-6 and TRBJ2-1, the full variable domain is GAGVSQSPRYKVTKRGQDVALRCDPISGHVSLYWYRQALGQGPEFLTYFNYEAQQDKSGLPNDRFSAERPEGSISTLTIQRTEQRDSAMYRCASSFPGINNEQFFGPGTRLTVL.

CDR3 sequence (DNA): TGTGCCAGCAAGCTATCAGGGTGGGATGAGCAGTTCTTC. This encodes CASKLSGWDEQFF. V usage is TRBV2 and J usage is TRBJ2-1, with D possibly matching TRBD1 (5 bases). Germline-derived CDR1 and CDR2 are SNHLY and FYNNEI. V was trimmed by 7 bases and J by 8 bases, leaving 15 bases between them. The CDR3 totals 13 residues.

Here the CDR3 DNA reads TGTGCCACCAGGAGGGCAAATTCACCCCTCCACTTT. Protein sequence: CATRRANSPLHF. J is TRBJ1-6 and V is TRBV6-5; D is ambiguous. Germline V gene sequence: CDR1 MNHEY, CDR2 SVGAGI. The CDR3 totals 12 residues. Trimming removed 10 bases at V and 7 bases at J, with 11 bases between.

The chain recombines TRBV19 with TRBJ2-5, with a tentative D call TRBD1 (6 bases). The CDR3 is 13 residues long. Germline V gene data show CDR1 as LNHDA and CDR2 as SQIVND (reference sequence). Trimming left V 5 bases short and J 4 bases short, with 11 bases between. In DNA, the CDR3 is TGTGCCAGTAGTTCCAGGGACACAGAGACCCAGTACTTC. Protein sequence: CASSSRDTETQYF. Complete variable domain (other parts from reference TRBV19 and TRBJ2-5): DGGITQSPKYLFRKEGQNVTLSCEQNLNHDAMYWYRQDPGQGLRLIYYSQIVNDFQKGDIAEGYSVSREKKESFPLTVTSAQKNPTAFYLCASSSRDTETQYFGPGTRLLVL.

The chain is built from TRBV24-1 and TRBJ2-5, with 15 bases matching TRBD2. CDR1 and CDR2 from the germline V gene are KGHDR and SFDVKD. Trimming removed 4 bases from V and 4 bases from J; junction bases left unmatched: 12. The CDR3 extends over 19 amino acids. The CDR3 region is CATSDPRTSGRALGETQYF. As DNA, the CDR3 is TGTGCCACCAGTGACCCTAGGACTAGCGGGAGGGCCTTGGGAGAGACCCAGTACTTC.

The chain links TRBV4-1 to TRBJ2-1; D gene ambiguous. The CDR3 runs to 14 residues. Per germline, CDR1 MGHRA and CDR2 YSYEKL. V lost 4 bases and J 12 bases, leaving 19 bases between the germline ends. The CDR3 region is CASSRAKERSAQFF. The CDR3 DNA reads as TGCGCCAGCAGCCGAGCTAAGGAGAGAAGTGCGCAGTTCTTC.

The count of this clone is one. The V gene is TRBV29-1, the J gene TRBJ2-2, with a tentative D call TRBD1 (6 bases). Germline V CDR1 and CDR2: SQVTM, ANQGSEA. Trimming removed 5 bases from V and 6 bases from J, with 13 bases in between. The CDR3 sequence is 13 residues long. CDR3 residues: CSVTRSGAGELFF. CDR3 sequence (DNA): TGCAGCGTTACTCGGTCAGGGGCCGGGGAGCTGTTTTTT.

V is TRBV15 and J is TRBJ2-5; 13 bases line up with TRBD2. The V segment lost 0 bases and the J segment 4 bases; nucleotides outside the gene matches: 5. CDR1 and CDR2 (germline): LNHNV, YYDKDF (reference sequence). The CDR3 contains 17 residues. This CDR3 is CATSRELAGGPRETQYF. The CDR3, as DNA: TGTGCCACCAGCAGAGAACTAGCGGGAGGGCCACGAGAGACCCAGTACTTC.

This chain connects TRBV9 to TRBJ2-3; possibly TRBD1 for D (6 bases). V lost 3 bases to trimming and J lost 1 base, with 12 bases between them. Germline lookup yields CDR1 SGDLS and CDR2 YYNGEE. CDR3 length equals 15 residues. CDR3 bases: TGTGCCAGCAGCGACAGGGTTTTAGGCACAGATACGCAGTATTTT. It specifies CASSDRVLGTDTQYF.

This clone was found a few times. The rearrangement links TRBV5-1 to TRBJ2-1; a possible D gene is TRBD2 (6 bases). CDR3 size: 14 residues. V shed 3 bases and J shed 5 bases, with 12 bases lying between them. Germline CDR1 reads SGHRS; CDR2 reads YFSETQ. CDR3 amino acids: CASSYGGVDNEQFF. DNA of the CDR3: TGCGCCAGCAGCTACGGGGGAGTCGACAATGAGCAGTTCTTC.

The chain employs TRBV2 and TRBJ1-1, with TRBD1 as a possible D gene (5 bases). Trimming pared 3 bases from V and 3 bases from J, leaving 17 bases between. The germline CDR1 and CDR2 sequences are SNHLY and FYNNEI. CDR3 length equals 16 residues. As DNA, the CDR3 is TGTGCCAGCAGTGATAGCGGGGCTCCCGTGGACACTGAAGCTTTCTTT. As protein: CASSDSGAPVDTEAFF.

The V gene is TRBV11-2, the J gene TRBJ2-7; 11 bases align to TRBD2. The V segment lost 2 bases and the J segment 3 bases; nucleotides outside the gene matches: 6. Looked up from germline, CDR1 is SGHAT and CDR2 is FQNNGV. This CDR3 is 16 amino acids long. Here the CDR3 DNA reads TGTGCCAGCAGCTTAACTAGCGGGAGCGGTCTCTACGAGCAGTACTTC. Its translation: CASSLTSGSGLYEQYF.

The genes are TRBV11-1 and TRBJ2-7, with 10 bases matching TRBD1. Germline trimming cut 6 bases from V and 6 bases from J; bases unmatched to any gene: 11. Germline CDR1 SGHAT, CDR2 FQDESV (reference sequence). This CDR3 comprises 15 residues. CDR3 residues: CASRPRDRGGREQYF. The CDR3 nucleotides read TGTGCCAGCAGACCTCGGGACAGGGGAGGCCGCGAGCAGTACTTC.

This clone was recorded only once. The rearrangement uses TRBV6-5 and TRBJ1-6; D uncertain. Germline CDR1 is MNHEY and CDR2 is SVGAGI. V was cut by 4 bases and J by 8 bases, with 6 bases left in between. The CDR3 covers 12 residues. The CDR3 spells CASSFPDSPLHF. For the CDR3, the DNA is TGTGCCAGCAGTTTCCCTGATTCACCCCTCCACTTT.

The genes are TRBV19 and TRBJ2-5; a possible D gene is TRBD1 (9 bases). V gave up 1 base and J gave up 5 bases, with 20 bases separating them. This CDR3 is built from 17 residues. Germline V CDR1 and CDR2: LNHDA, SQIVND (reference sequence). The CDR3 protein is CASSIAGGTGKRETQYF. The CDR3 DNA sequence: TGTGCCAGTAGTATAGCGGGAGGGACAGGGAAACGGGAGACCCAGTACTTC.

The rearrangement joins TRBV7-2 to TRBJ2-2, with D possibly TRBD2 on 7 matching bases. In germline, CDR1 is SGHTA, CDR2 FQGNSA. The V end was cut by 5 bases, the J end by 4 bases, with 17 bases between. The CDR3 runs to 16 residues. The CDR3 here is CASSPPGGGGTGELFF. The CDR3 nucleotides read TGTGCCAGCAGCCCCCCGGGGGGAGGGGGCACCGGGGAGCTGTTTTTT.

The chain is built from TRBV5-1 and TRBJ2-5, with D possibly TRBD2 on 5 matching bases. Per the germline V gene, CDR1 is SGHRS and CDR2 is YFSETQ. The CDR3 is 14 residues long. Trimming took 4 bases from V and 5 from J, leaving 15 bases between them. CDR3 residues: CASSRRRGGETQYF. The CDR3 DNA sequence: TGCGCCAGCAGCCGACGGAGAGGAGGTGAGACCCAGTACTTC.

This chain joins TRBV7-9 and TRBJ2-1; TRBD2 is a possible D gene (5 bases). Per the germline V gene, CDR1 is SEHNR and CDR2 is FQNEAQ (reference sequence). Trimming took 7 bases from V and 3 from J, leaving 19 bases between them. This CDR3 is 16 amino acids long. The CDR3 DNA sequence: TGTGCCAGCACCTCAGGCCGGGGAAGCGTCTACAATGAGCAGTTCTTC. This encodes CASTSGRGSVYNEQFF.

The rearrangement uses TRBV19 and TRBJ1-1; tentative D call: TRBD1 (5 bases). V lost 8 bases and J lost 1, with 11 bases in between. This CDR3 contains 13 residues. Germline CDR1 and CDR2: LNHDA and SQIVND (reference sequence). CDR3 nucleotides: TGTGCCAGTGGGGCCTCGTGGAACACTGAAGCTTTCTTT. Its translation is CASGASWNTEAFF.

CDR3 loop: CSVEDPGGAVNTEAFF. Written as DNA, the CDR3 is TGCAGCGTTGAAGATCCGGGGGGCGCGGTGAACACTGAAGCTTTCTTT. The V call is TRBV29-1, the J call TRBJ1-1; a weak D match, TRBD1 (6 bases). This CDR3 is 16 amino acids long. Looked up from germline, CDR1 is SQVTM and CDR2 is ANQGSEA. V was pared by 0 bases and J by 0 bases, with 14 bases between. Using reference TRBV29-1 and TRBJ1-1 for the parts outside the CDR3, the full variable domain is SAVISQKPSRDICQRGTSLTIQCQVDSQVTMMFWYRQQPGQSLTLIATANQGSEATYESGFVIDKFPISRPNLTFSTLTVSNMSPEDSSIYLCSVEDPGGAVNTEAFFGQGTRLTVV.

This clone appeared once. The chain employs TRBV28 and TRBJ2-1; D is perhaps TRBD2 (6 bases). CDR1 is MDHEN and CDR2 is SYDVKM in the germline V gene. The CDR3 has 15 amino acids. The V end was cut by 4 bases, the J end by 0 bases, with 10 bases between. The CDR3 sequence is CASSSSAHSYNEQFF. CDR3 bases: TGTGCCAGCAGTTCTAGCGCGCACTCCTACAATGAGCAGTTCTTC.